Described below is a single T cell receptor beta chain sequence and its context. The target antigen is unknown. This sample is drawn from a study of cytomegalovirus exposure and HLA in healthy donors. Between the trimmed V and J ends, which lost 7 bases and 0 bases, there was a span of 10 bases. Germline values: CDR1 LNHNV, CDR2 YYDKDF (reference sequence). CDR3 size: 14 residues. TCRdb keeps only in-frame clones here, not all; method: immunoSEQ multiplex PCR. The sample records about 120,000 clones, 70% to 90% being singletons. The donors were part of the validation cohort, which consisted of more than 90 subjects and was separate from the first cohort of about 720 subjects. General study points: The authors confirmed in vitro that three CMV-associated chains were specific for CMV antigens.

The sequenced sample was PBMCs. The receptor comes from a woman between 18 and 29 years old in good health and CMV-seropositive. The chain recombines TRBV15 with TRBJ1-3; no clear D gene. The CDR3 DNA reads as TGTGCCACCAAGCATACGGTCTCTGGAAACACCATATATTTT. Protein product: CATKHTVSGNTIYF.